This T cell receptor beta chain was captured in a study of CD8 T cells in Susac syndrome (dated by TCRdb to between 2018 and 2021). Looking at the study overall: Whether CD8+ T cell activation and differentiation in Susac syndrome was antigen driven was tested using repertoire sequencing. The full study reports these points: The number of individuals in the TCR sequencing and HLA analysis was acknowledged as relatively small.

RNA was extracted with the RNeasy kit and about 0.45 to 1 ug was reverse transcribed using random hexamers. The immunoSEQ multiplex PCR assay, covering 54 Vbeta and 13 Jbeta segments, was used to amplify TCR beta CDR3 regions. Bias from PCR amplification was corrected by using a synthetic template baseline for primer optimization and for computational correction. As for the original processing: Reads were assigned to V, D and J genes according to IMGT and analyzed in immunoSEQ Analyzer, with only productive sequences retained. To calculate clonality, Shannon entropy was normalized by log2 of the number of productive unique sequences and then subtracted from one. For each patient and control, public and private clones were evaluated among the 100 most prevalent clones. A clone was defined as Susac-specific if it was absent from the healthy and MS cohorts, from 1052 published viral clones and from other ImmuneACCESS disease sequences. TCRdb handled the public reads itself, with Q25 trimming in fastp and clone calling in MiXCR, and kept productive beta chains. Rows are combined by CDR3 protein, so each entry shows the most common genes and DNA. These V and J calls are TCRdb output, not the study's own analysis. The sample table shows a few hundred thousand distinct CDR3 sequences, and 95% are seen once. 0.085% to 0.095% of the sample comes from the top ten.

V is shortened by 1 base, J by 1 base, and the region joining them spans 10 bases. CDR1 is given as SGDLS and CDR2 as YYNGEE, both from the germline V gene. The CDR3 numbers 15 residues from cysteine through phenylalanine. CDR3 DNA only is kept here, 45 bases in frame from base 1. High-throughput TCR beta sequencing profiled peripheral blood CD8+ and CD4+ T cells from healthy donors, Susac syndrome patients and multiple sclerosis patients. The multiple sclerosis controls were treatment-naive patients who had stable or active relapsing-remitting disease and met the revised McDonald criteria. Bulk CD8+ and CD4+ T cells were purified by magnetic negative isolation, whereas CD8+ TEMRA cells were enriched by FACS. Blood was drawn into EDTA tubes, processed within 24 hours, and PBMCs were isolated by density gradient centrifugation. PBMCs destined for TCR sequencing were cryopreserved in liquid nitrogen and later thawed in a 37 °C water bath. A purity of at least 90% was achieved for sorted or isolated CD4+, CD8+ and CD8+ TEMRA cells.

This clonotype has a single count. Its antigen remains unidentified. The record has no base qualities; no much larger clone is one base away. A solitary read yields weak support. The sequence joins TRBV9 to TRBJ2-3; no D segment can be confidently identified. The sample was CD4+ T cells from PBMCs. This sequence was found in a human donor with multiple sclerosis. The DNA sequence follows: TGTGCCAGCAGCGTATTTGATAGAGGCACAGATACGCAGTATTTT. Its translation reads: CASSVFDRGTDTQYF.